This TCR beta chain derives from a study of blood T cell repertoires in COVID-19. Overall study context: Samples taken during acute and convalescent COVID-19 were collected in the United States, Italy and Spain. From T cells, B-cell-depleted T cells, or PBMCs came the material, which was cDNA or gDNA.

In the authors' methods: Nucleated cell counts were estimated from reference gene primer amplification. Only in-frame clones appear in the TCRdb table, and some are missing; sequencing was by immunoSEQ multiplex PCR. That table furnishes V, J and clone size, whereas the DNA furnished D and trimming. The table has more than 95,000 clones, more than 75% seen once. The CDR3 has 14 amino acids. Trimming removed 2 bases from V and 5 bases from J, with 12 bases in between. Germline CDR1 reads KGHSH; CDR2 reads LQKENI. The sequence was obtained from a human donor in a cohort sampled during active COVID-19. The chain links TRBV18 to TRBJ2-5; TRBD2 might be the D (6 bases). Material: peripheral blood. CDR3 amino acids: CASSPSPGRETQYF. CDR3 bases: TGTGCCAGCTCACCATCTCCTGGGAGGGAGACCCAGTACTTC.